This entry is about one T cell receptor beta chain. The antigen remains unidentified. This entry comes from a study of vaccination effects on CD4 cells after COVID-19. The repertoire was sequenced with immunoSEQ multiplex PCR; TCRdb's copy has only in-frame clones and lacks some. Here the sample spans tens of thousands of clones, more than 60% being singletons. Before any sequencing was done, the ViraFEST assay used viral peptide pools to expand antigen-specific CD4+ T cells. Once cultured for approximately ten days, the cells underwent separation to obtain CD4+ T cells. Two-dose vaccination with either BNT162b2 or mRNA-1273 was given to the participants. This CDR3 is built from 14 residues. With 1 base removed from V and 4 bases from J, the gap between germline ends came to 8 bases. Germline values: CDR1 LNHDA, CDR2 SQIVND (reference sequence).

This sequence joins TRBV19 and TRBJ1-5; D unclear. The sequence was obtained from a human donor who received a COVID-19 vaccine. The sequences come from CD4+ T cells from PBMCs cultured with SARS-CoV-2 spike peptides, collected after COVID-19 vaccination. CDR3 nucleotide sequence: TGTGCCAGTAGTATAGTTACTCAGAATCAGCCCCAGCATTTT. Translation: CASSIVTQNQPQHF.